Below, 21 T cell receptor beta chains from the same sample are listed, as sequenced in a study of shared clonotypes between healthy human individuals. The repertoire was sequenced with immunoSEQ multiplex PCR; TCRdb's copy has only in-frame clones and lacks some. This table has about 2 million clones, roughly 94% appearing once. Material for sequencing was naive CD4+ T cells sorted from blood. Subset here: CD45RA+ positively selected. The origin of the receptors is a young man in good health.

This sequence joins TRBV30 and TRBJ2-1; 14 bases are a match to TRBD2. V lost 7 bases, J lost 8 bases, and 13 bases stayed unmatched. The CDR3 sequence is 16 residues long. Germline V CDR1 and CDR2: GTSNPN, SVGIG (reference sequence). CDR3 in amino acids: CASYLPGLAGEDEQFF. CDR3 nucleotide sequence: TGTGCCTCTTATCTTCCGGGACTAGCGGGGGAGGATGAGCAGTTCTTC.

The V call is TRBV19, the J call TRBJ1-5, with 10 positions matching TRBD1. After removal of 6 bases from V and 1 base from J, the junction contained 3 bases not matched to a gene. The CDR3 is made up of 15 amino acids. Germline V CDR1 and CDR2: LNHDA, SQIVND (reference sequence). This CDR3 reads CASRGQGSSNQPQHF. CDR3 nucleotides: TGTGCCAGTAGGGGACAGGGGTCGAGCAATCAGCCCCAGCATTTT.

About this clone itself: The same CDR3 can be traced to other DNA sequences in this sample. V is TRBV28 and J is TRBJ2-7, with 8 bases aligning to TRBD2. The germline CDR1 and CDR2 sequences are MDHEN and SYDVKM. The CDR3 spans 14 residues. With 3 bases clipped from V and 4 bases from J, the junction kept 5 bases outside the gene matches. The CDR3: CASSLLAGSYEQYF. CDR3 sequence (DNA): TGTGCCAGCAGTTTGTTAGCGGGGAGTTACGAGCAGTACTTC.

The rearrangement links TRBV28 to TRBJ2-3, with 9 nucleotides matching TRBD2. The CDR3 length is 15 residues. CDR1 is MDHEN and CDR2 is SYDVKM in the germline V gene. The trim removed 5 bases at V and 3 bases at J, leaving 6 bases unmatched. This chain's CDR3 is CASSGLGLATDTQYF. CDR3 DNA sequence: TGTGCCAGCAGTGGATTGGGACTAGCTACAGATACGCAGTATTTT. Filled out from reference TRBV28 and TRBJ2-3, the complete variable domain reads DVKVTQSSRYLVKRTGEKVFLECVQDMDHENMFWYRQDPGLGLRLIYFSYDVKMKEKGDIPEGYSVSREKKERFSLILESASTNQTSMYLCASSGLGLATDTQYFGPGTRLTVL.

This clone was counted a few times. The chain carries TRBV30 and TRBJ2-2; the D gene is possibly TRBD1 (6 bases). This CDR3 comprises 16 residues. Deletions cut 1 base from V and 2 bases from J, with 14 bases between. Germline V lookup: CDR1 GTSNPN, CDR2 SVGIG (reference sequence). Here the CDR3 DNA reads TGTGCCTGGAGTGGACGGGGCAGGGGCAACACCGGGGAGCTGTTTTTT. Its translation is CAWSGRGRGNTGELFF.

V gene TRBV19 combines with J gene TRBJ2-2; D perhaps matches TRBD1 (6 bases). Trimming pared 5 bases from V and 6 bases from J, leaving 10 bases between. This CDR3 is built from 13 residues. Germline lookup yields CDR1 LNHDA and CDR2 SQIVND (reference sequence). CDR3 bases: TGTGCCAGTAGTTCTACAGGGCCCGGGGAGCTGTTTTTT. It specifies CASSSTGPGELFF.

Turning to this clone: This sample includes further DNA sequences coding for the same CDR3. V and J are TRBV11-2 and TRBJ1-6, with 7 bases lining up with TRBD1. CDR1 is SGHAT and CDR2 is FQNNGV in the germline V gene. Trimming at V came to 1 base and at J to 7 bases, leaving 1 base not matched to a gene. The CDR3 has 14 residues. The CDR3 DNA reads TGTGCCAGCAGCTTAGCACAGGGGAATTCACCCCTCCACTTT. The encoded protein is CASSLAQGNSPLHF. Full variable domain (rest looked up from reference TRBV11-2 and TRBJ1-6): EAGVAQSPRYKIIEKRQSVAFWCNPISGHATLYWYQQILGQGPKLLIQFQNNGVVDDSQLPKDRFSAERLKGVDSTLKIQPAKLEDSAVYLCASSLAQGNSPLHFGNGTRLTVT.

This clone was detected only once. The genes are TRBV9 and TRBJ2-7; 8 bases are a match to TRBD1. The CDR3 has 13 residues. CDR1 SGDLS and CDR2 YYNGEE come from the germline V gene. V lost 4 bases to trimming and J lost 7 bases; unmatched junction nucleotides: 7. This CDR3 reads CASSSRQGSEQYF. CDR3 DNA sequence: TGTGCCAGCAGCTCCCGACAGGGGAGTGAGCAGTACTTC.

The genes are TRBV6-5 and TRBJ1-3; D uncertain. Trimming cost V 5 bases and J 4 bases, with 12 bases left between them. Per germline, CDR1 MNHEY and CDR2 SVGAGI. The CDR3 extends over 14 amino acids. This chain's CDR3 is CASSPKDAGNTIYF. In nucleotides, the CDR3 is TGTGCCAGCAGTCCGAAGGATGCAGGAAACACCATATATTTT.

This rearrangement joins TRBV4-3 to TRBJ1-2; D call uncertain. CDR3 length: 16 amino acids. Germline CDR1 is LGHNA and CDR2 is YSLEER. Trimming pared 1 base from V and 3 bases from J, leaving 15 bases between. In nucleotides, the CDR3 is TGCGCCAGCAGCCAAGCGGAACCTACGGCCCACTATGGCTACACCTTC. This encodes CASSQAEPTAHYGYTF.

V usage is TRBV5-1 and J usage is TRBJ2-4; D possibly corresponds to TRBD1 (5 bases). The germline CDR1 and CDR2 sequences are SGHRS and YFSETQ. V lost 0 bases and J 0 bases, leaving 16 bases between the germline ends. This CDR3 has 18 amino acids. As DNA, the CDR3 is TGCGCCAGCAGCTTGGAGCCAGGACAAGCCCTAGCCAAAAACATTCAGTACTTC. As protein: CASSLEPGQALAKNIQYF. The variable domain in full, completed from reference TRBV5-1 and TRBJ2-4, reads KAGVTQTPRYLIKTRGQQVTLSCSPISGHRSVSWYQQTPGQGLQFLFEYFSETQRNKGNFPGRFSGRQFSNSRSEMNVSTLELGDSALYLCASSLEPGQALAKNIQYFGAGTRLSVL.

In the case of this clone: Other DNA sequences within the sample encode an identical CDR3. V and J are TRBV7-9 and TRBJ2-1; no firm D call. From germline, CDR1 is SEHNR and CDR2 FQNEAQ (reference sequence). V lost 1 base and J lost 4, with 5 bases in between. The CDR3 loop spans 13 amino acids. The CDR3 nucleotides are TGTGCCAGCAGCTTAGAAGCTTACAATGAGCAGTTCTTC. This gives the protein CASSLEAYNEQFF.

V usage is TRBV7-2 and J usage is TRBJ1-2; D not resolved. The CDR3 sequence is 13 residues long. From germline, CDR1 is SGHTA and CDR2 FQGNSA. V lost 8 bases, J lost 3 bases, and 13 bases lay in between. CDR3 loop: CASGLHTDYGYTF. The CDR3 DNA reads TGTGCCAGCGGACTTCATACTGACTATGGCTACACCTTC.

The chain uses TRBV15 and TRBJ1-5, with 10 bases identical to TRBD1. This CDR3 spans 15 amino acids. Germline CDR1 reads LNHNV; CDR2 reads YYDKDF (reference sequence). J gave up 5 bases and V 3 bases, and 4 bases lay outside the gene matches. The CDR3 sequence: CATSSPGQGDQPQHF. As DNA, the CDR3 is TGTGCCACCAGCAGTCCAGGACAGGGGGATCAGCCCCAGCATTTT. Combining the CDR3 with reference TRBV15 and TRBJ1-5 gives the whole variable domain DAMVIQNPRYQVTQFGKPVTLSCSQTLNHNVMYWYQQKSSQAPKLLFHYYDKDFNNEADTPDNFQSRRPNTSFCFLDIRSPGLGDTAMYLCATSSPGQGDQPQHFGDGTRLSIL.

This chain links TRBV2 with TRBJ1-5, with a tentative D call TRBD1 (5 bases). The length of the CDR3 is 14 residues. CDR1 and CDR2 (germline): SNHLY, FYNNEI. The germline V and J ends were trimmed by 5 bases and 4 bases, with 12 bases remaining between them. The CDR3 coding sequence is TGTGCCAGCAGTAGGGACGGACCGAATCAGCCCCAGCATTTT. Translated: CASSRDGPNQPQHF.

The table lists this clone with a count of one. As DNA, the CDR3 is TGTGCCTGGAGTCCGATGCTTGGGACTAGCGGGAGCTTTAGCTCCTACAATGAGCAGTTCTTC. The encoded protein is CAWSPMLGTSGSFSSYNEQFF. J is TRBJ2-1 and V is TRBV30; 14 nucleotides align to TRBD2. This CDR3 region has 21 residues. The trim removed 2 bases at V and 0 bases at J, leaving 15 bases unmatched. CDR1 GTSNPN and CDR2 SVGIG come from the germline V gene (reference sequence). Drawing the rest from reference TRBV30 and TRBJ2-1, the complete variable domain is SQTIHQWPATLVQPVGSPLSLECTVEGTSNPNLYWYRQAAGRGLQLLFYSVGIGQISSEVPQNLSASRPQDRQFILSSKKLLLSDSGFYLCAWSPMLGTSGSFSSYNEQFFGPGTRLTVL.

The chain links TRBV30 to TRBJ1-2; possibly TRBD1 for D (5 bases). The CDR3 has 13 amino acids. Germline V gene sequence: CDR1 GTSNPN, CDR2 SVGIG (reference sequence). V lost 4 bases and J 8 bases, leaving 17 bases between the germline ends. CDR3 DNA: TGTGCCTGGACTGGCCGGGGTTGGGGCGGCTACACCTTC. Its translation: CAWTGRGWGGYTF.

This sequence joins TRBV7-2 and TRBJ2-7; tentatively, D is TRBD2 (5 bases). The germline V and J ends were trimmed by 2 bases and 4 bases, with 15 bases remaining between them. The germline V gene has CDR1 SGHTA and CDR2 FQGNSA. This CDR3 has 15 amino acids. CDR3: CASSLRAAGGYEQYF. As DNA, the CDR3 is TGTGCCAGCAGCTTACGGGCGGCGGGCGGGTACGAGCAGTACTTC.

The chain links TRBV6-5 to TRBJ2-7; D is unclear. This CDR3 has 13 amino acids. V was trimmed by 2 bases and J by 6 bases, leaving 11 bases between them. Germline CDR1 MNHEY, CDR2 SVGAGI. The CDR3 coding sequence is TGTGCCAGCAGTTACCAGATCAACAGCGAGCAGTACTTC. It is translated as CASSYQINSEQYF.

The genes are TRBV6-5 and TRBJ1-4, with D maybe TRBD1 (5 bases). Trimming cost V 4 bases and J 6 bases, with 18 bases left between them. Germline V gives CDR1 MNHEY, CDR2 SVGAGI. CDR3 length equals 16 residues. CDR3 residues: CASSLLGAGTHEKLFF. In DNA form, the CDR3 reads TGTGCCAGCAGTTTACTAGGGGCAGGGACCCATGAAAAACTGTTTTTT.

On this clone itself: The junction differs from germline at one of its ends, possibly a read error. The CDR3 DNA sequence: TGTGCCAGCAGCCTAGCGAAGGGAACTGAAGCTTTCTTT. Translating it yields CASSLAKGTEAFF. The chain links TRBV7-2 to TRBJ1-1; D not resolved. CDR1 SGHTA and CDR2 FQGNSA come from the germline V gene. CDR3 length: 13 amino acids.